The entry below describes one TCR beta chain. CDR1 and CDR2 (germline): MNHEY, SVGAGI. The CDR3 is made up of 15 amino acids. Trimming removed 2 bases from V and 0 bases from J, with 8 bases in between. This sample was included in a study of blood T cell repertoires in COVID-19. As for the study in general: Samples came from the United States, Italy and Spain, spanning acute and convalescent COVID-19. The cDNA or gDNA used as material had been derived from T cells, B-cell-depleted T cells, or PBMCs.

Per the original methods: Amplification of reference gene primers was used by the study to estimate nucleated cell counts. Only in-frame clones appear in the TCRdb table, and some are missing; sequencing was by immunoSEQ multiplex PCR. The V and J calls and clone size are taken from that table; D and trimming were inferred from the DNA. The table lists some 130,000 clones, more than 75% of them singletons. Patients at the Seattle site were enrolled during active infection and followed longitudinally. Sequencing input: peripheral blood. The J gene is TRBJ1-3, the V gene TRBV6-5, with D perhaps TRBD1 (5 bases). The sequence derives from a woman between 65 and 79 years old with COVID-19, enrolled during active disease. For the CDR3, the DNA is TGTGCCAGCAGTTACGACAGAAGCTCTGGAAACACCATATATTTT. This sequence encodes CASSYDRSSGNTIYF.